These 13 T cell receptor beta chains were sequenced from one sample in a study of T cells in Graves' hyperthyroidism and ophthalmopathy (dated by TCRdb to between 2018 and 2021). The method behind the library was multiplex PCR. The sample was run on an Illumina HiSeq 2000. The TCR beta CDR3 regions were amplified from the RNA transcripts. A first-round RT-PCR of the TCR CDR3 used the HTBI primer set with the Qiagen OneStep RT-PCR kit. TCRdb reran the public reads through fastp at Q25 and MiXCR, keeping productive beta chains. Every entry covers one CDR3 protein and lists the most common genes and DNA from its rows. This sample is represented by about 500,000 distinct CDR3 sequences; 13% to 15% of them were singletons. The ten largest clones take up under 20% of the sample. The source material was blood. These receptors all stem from a woman under 30 with Graves' hyperthyroidism.

V gene TRBV20-1 combines with J gene TRBJ2-7; 11 bases match TRBD1. The J segment lost 7 bases and the V segment lost 1 base, leaving 18 bases of the junction unmatched. Germline lookup yields CDR1 DFQATT and CDR2 SNEGSKA (reference sequence). CDR3 size: 18 residues. The CDR3, as DNA: TGCAGTGCTAGAGTTCCACCCTCGGCGGGACAGGGGGTCAGGGAGCAGTACTTC. Translation gives CSARVPPSAGQGVREQYF.

This clonotype appeared many times. The gene calls are TRBV10-3 and TRBJ2-7; TRBD1 might be the D (6 bases). The CDR3 has 14 amino acids. Trimming left V 6 bases short and J 4 bases short, with 16 bases between. CDR1 is ENHRY and CDR2 is SYGVKD in the germline V gene. CDR3 sequence: CAISGSTGRYEQYF. CDR3 bases: TGTGCCATCAGCGGTAGTACAGGGCGATACGAGCAGTACTTC.

This clonotype showed up many times. V usage is TRBV27 and J usage is TRBJ1-2; possibly TRBD1 for D (5 bases). From germline, CDR1 is MNHEY and CDR2 SMNVEV (reference sequence). V lost 6 bases and J lost 8, with 10 bases in between. The CDR3 loop spans 11 amino acids. The DNA for the CDR3 is TGTGCCAGCAGCCGGGGGGGGGGCTACACCTTC. The encoded protein is CASSRGGGYTF.

Many counts were recorded for this clonotype. The rearrangement links TRBV7-6 to TRBJ2-7; 7 nucleotides match TRBD1. Germline V gene data show CDR1 as SGHVS and CDR2 as FNYEAQ. The CDR3 is made up of 14 amino acids. V dropped 5 bases and J dropped 3; count of bases not matched to a gene: 7. The CDR3: CASSPFGQDYEQYF. As DNA, the CDR3 is TGTGCCAGCAGCCCTTTCGGACAGGACTACGAGCAGTACTTC.

This clonotype appeared a few times. V gene TRBV28 combines with J gene TRBJ2-3; 9 bases agree with TRBD2. CDR1 is MDHEN and CDR2 is SYDVKM in the germline V gene. The CDR3 loop spans 20 amino acids. With 9 bases clipped from V and 4 bases from J, the junction kept 26 bases outside the gene matches. The CDR3 bases are TGTGCCAGTGACCAGCCGGGTGAGGGTCTGGGCGGGAGGGCCCCAGATACGCAGTATTTT. Protein sequence: CASDQPGEGLGGRAPDTQYF.

The V and J genes are TRBV20-1 and TRBJ2-1, with 10 bases that match TRBD2. CDR1 and CDR2 from the germline V gene are DFQATT and SNEGSKA (reference sequence). The CDR3 loop spans 14 amino acids. V lost 4 bases, J lost 2 bases, and 2 bases stayed unmatched. In DNA, the CDR3 is TGCAGTGCTACTAGCGGGAGTACCTACAATGAGCAGTTCTTC. Amino acids: CSATSGSTYNEQFF.

Ten or more counts support this clonotype. The rearrangement uses TRBV7-9 and TRBJ2-3, with TRBD2 identical over 10 bases. This CDR3 is built from 16 residues. The germline gives CDR1 SEHNR, CDR2 FQNEAQ (reference sequence). V shed 5 bases, J shed 2 bases, and the junction held 7 bases outside the gene matches. The CDR3 loop is CASSPTGTSDTDTQYF. DNA of the CDR3: TGTGCCAGCAGCCCCACCGGGACTAGCGACACAGATACGCAGTATTTT.

The CDR3 is CTAGPGQSHGYTF. CDR3 DNA: TGCACCGCCGGCCCGGGACAATCCCATGGCTACACCTTC. This chain links TRBV20-1 with TRBJ1-2, with D maybe TRBD1 (6 bases). Looked up from germline, CDR1 is DFQATT and CDR2 is SNEGSKA (reference sequence). This CDR3 region has 13 residues.

There are a few counts of this clonotype. The chain joins TRBV20-1 to TRBJ2-2; D gene uncertain. The CDR3 is 13 amino acids. V lost 4 bases and J lost 15, with 21 bases in between. Germline values: CDR1 DFQATT, CDR2 SNEGSKA (reference sequence). The CDR3, as DNA: TGCAGTGCTAAAGCTGACTGGGCTAATCAGGTGTTTTTT. Translated, it gives CSAKADWANQVFF.

As to this clonotype: This may be a read error: a much more frequent sequence differs by one nucleotide. This likely comes from a read error, as the CDR3 has no conserved phenylalanine or tryptophan at its end. The chain uses TRBV20-1 and TRBJ2-3; possible D gene TRBD1, 7 bases. CDR3 size: 14 residues. V was cut by 0 bases and J by 6 bases, with 13 bases left in between. Looked up from germline, CDR1 is DFQATT and CDR2 is SNEGSKA (reference sequence). The CDR3 loop is CSARDRRGLDTQYL. CDR3 DNA sequence: TGCAGTGCTAGAGATCGGAGGGGGCTGGATACGCAGTATCTT.

The chain links TRBV24-1 to TRBJ2-1, with 8 bases fitting TRBD2. The junction had 12 bases not matched to a gene; V was cut back by 7 bases and J by 8 bases. Germline lookup yields CDR1 KGHDR and CDR2 SFDVKD. This CDR3 spans 15 amino acids. CDR3 residues: CATSEGLAGLDEQFF. The CDR3 nucleotides read TGTGCCACCAGCGAAGGGCTAGCGGGCCTCGATGAGCAGTTCTTC.

This clonotype was seen at least ten times. J is TRBJ2-5 and V is TRBV7-8; 7 positions match TRBD2. This CDR3 contains 14 residues. With V trimmed by 5 bases and J by 5 bases, 8 bases remained unmatched. Germline V lookup: CDR1 SGHVS, CDR2 FQNEAQ. CDR3 DNA sequence: TGTGCCAGCAGCCCTATGGGGGGGGAGGAGACCCAGTACTTC. Protein sequence: CASSPMGGEETQYF.

This clonotype has a count of ten or more. The chain employs TRBV28 and TRBJ2-7, with 11 bases fitting TRBD1. The CDR3 extends over 15 amino acids. After removal of 7 bases from V and 4 bases from J, the junction contained 9 bases not matched to a gene. Germline CDR1 is MDHEN and CDR2 is SYDVKM. The DNA of the CDR3 is TGTGCCAGCAAGTTGGGACAGGGGGTAACGTACGAGCAGTACTTC. Translation gives CASKLGQGVTYEQYF.